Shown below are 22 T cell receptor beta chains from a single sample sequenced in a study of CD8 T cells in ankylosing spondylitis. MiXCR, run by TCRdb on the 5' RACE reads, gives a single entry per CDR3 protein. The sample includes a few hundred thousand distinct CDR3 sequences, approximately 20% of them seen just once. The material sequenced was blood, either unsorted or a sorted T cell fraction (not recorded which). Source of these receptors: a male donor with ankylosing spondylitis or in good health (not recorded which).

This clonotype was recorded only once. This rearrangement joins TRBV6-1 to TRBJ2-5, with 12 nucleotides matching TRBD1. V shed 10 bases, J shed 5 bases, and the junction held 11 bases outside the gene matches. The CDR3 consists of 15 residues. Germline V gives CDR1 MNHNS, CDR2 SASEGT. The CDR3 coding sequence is TGTGCCACGACGATGGGACAGGGGGCGGGCGAGACCCAGTACTTC. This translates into CATTMGQGAGETQYF.

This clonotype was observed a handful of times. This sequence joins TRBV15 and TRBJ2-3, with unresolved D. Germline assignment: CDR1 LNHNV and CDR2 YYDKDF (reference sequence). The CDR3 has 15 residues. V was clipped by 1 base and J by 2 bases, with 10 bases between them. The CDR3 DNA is TGTGCCACCAGCAGAGGCCAAGTAGACACAGATACGCAGTATTTT. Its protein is CATSRGQVDTDTQYF.

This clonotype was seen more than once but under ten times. CDR3 in amino acids: CASSFSQSYEQYF. CDR3 sequence (DNA): TGTGCCAGCAGCTTCTCTCAGTCCTACGAGCAGTACTTC. This chain uses TRBV11-2 with TRBJ2-7; no definite D call. CDR1 is SGHAT, CDR2 FQNNGV, per germline. The CDR3 consists of 13 residues. V dropped 3 bases and J dropped 1 base, with 7 bases sitting between them.

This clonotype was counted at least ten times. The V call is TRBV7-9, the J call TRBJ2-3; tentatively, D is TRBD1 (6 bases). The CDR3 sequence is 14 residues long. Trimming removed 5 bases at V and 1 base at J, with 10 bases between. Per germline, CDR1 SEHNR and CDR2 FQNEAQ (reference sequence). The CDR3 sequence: CASSPQGGTDTQYF. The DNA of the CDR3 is TGTGCCAGCAGCCCACAGGGAGGCACAGATACGCAGTATTTT.

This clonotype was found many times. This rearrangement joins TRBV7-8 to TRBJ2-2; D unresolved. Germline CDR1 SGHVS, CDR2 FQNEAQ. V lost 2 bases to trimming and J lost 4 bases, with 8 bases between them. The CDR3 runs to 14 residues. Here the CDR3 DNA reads TGTGCCAGCAGCTTACAGTGGGGCACCGGGGAGCTGTTTTTT. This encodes CASSLQWGTGELFF.

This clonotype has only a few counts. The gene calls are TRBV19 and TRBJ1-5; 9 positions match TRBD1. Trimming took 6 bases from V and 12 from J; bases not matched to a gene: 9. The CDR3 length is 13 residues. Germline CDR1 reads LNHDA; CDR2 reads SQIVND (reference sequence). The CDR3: CASRDRGLVGQHF. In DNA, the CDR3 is TGTGCCAGTAGGGACAGGGGCTTAGTTGGCCAGCATTTT.

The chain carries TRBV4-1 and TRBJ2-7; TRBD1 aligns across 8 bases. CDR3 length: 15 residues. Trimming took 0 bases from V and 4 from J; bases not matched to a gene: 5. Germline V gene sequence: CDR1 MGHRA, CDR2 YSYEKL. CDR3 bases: TGCGCCAGCAGCCAAGATCGGGGACAGGAATACGAGCAGTACTTC. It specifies CASSQDRGQEYEQYF.

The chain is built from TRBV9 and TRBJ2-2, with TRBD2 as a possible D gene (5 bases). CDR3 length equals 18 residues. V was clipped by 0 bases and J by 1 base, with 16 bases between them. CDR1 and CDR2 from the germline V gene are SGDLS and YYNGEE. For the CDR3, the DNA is TGTGCCAGCAGCGTAGAACCCCGGGAAAGTAAGAACACCGGGGAGCTGTTTTTT. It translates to CASSVEPRESKNTGELFF.

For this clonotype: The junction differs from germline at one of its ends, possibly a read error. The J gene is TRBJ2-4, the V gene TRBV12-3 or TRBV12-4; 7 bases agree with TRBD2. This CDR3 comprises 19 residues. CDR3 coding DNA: TGTGCCATCAGTTTAGTAAGCGGGGCGGGTGCGGGAGCCAAAAACATTCAGTACTTC. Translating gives CAISLVSGAGAGAKNIQYF.

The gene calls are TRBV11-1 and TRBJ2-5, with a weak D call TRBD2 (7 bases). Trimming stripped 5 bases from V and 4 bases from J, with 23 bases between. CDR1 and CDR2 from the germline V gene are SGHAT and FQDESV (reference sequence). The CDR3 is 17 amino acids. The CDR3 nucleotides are TGTGCCAGCAGCCCCCCGCCGAGGGGGGGCGCGGGAGAGACCCAGTACTTC. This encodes CASSPPPRGGAGETQYF. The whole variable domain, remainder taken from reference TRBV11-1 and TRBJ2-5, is EAEVAQSPRYKITEKSQAVAFWCDPISGHATLYWYRQILGQGPELLVQFQDESVVDDSQLPKDRFSAERLKGVDSTLKIQPAELGDSAMYLCASSPPPRGGAGETQYFGPGTRLLVL.

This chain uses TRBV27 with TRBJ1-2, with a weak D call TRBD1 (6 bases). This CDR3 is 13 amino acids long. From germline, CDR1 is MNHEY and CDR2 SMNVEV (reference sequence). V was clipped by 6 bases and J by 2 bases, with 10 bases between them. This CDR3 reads CASRLTGNYGYTF. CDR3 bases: TGTGCCAGCAGACTGACAGGAAACTATGGCTACACCTTC.

CDR3 loop: CATSAGLRSGELFF. The CDR3 DNA reads TGTGCCACCAGTGCCGGACTCCGGAGCGGGGAGCTGTTTTTT. The rearrangement uses TRBV24-1 and TRBJ2-2, with D perhaps matching TRBD2 (5 bases). V was trimmed by 5 bases and J by 7 bases, leaving 13 bases between them. Germline CDR1 KGHDR, CDR2 SFDVKD. The CDR3 covers 14 residues.

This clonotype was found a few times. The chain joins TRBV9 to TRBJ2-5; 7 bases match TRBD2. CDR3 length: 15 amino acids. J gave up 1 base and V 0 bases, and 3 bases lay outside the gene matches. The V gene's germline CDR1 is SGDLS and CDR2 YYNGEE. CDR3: CASSVAGRGQETQYF. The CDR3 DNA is TGTGCCAGCAGCGTAGCGGGGAGGGGCCAAGAGACCCAGTACTTC.

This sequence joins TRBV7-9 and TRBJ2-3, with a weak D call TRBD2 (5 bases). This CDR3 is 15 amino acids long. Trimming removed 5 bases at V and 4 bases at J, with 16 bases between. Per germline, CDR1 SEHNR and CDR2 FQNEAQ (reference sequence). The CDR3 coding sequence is TGTGCCAGCAGCGCCCCCGGGGAAGTCGCAGATACGCAGTATTTT. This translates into CASSAPGEVADTQYF.

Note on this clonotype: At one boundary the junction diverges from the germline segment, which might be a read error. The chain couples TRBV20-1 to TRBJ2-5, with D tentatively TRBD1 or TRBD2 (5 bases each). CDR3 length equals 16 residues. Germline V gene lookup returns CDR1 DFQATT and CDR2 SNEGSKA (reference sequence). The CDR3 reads CCARDRQTMTQETQYF. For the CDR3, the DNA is TGCTGTGCTAGAGATCGACAGACTATGACCCAAGAGACCCAGTACTTC.

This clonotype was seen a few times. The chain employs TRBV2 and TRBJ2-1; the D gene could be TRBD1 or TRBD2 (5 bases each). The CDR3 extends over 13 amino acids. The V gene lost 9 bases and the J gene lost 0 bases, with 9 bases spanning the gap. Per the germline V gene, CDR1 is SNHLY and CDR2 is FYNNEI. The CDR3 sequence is CASSGTSYNEQFF. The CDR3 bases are TGTGCCAGTTCCGGGACCTCCTACAATGAGCAGTTCTTC.

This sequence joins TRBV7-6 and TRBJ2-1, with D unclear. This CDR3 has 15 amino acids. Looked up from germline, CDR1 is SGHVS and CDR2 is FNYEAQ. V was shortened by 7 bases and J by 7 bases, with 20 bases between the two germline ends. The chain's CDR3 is CASTEGRMRENEQFF. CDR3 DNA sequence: TGTGCCAGCACCGAAGGAAGAATGAGAGAGAATGAGCAGTTCTTC.

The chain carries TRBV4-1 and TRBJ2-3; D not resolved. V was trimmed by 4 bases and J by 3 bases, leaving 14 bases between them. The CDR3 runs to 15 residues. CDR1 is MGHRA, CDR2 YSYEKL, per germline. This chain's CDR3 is CASSPRVEPTDTQYF. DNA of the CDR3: TGCGCCAGCAGCCCCCGGGTCGAGCCGACAGATACGCAGTATTTT.

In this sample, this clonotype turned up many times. The CDR3 DNA reads TGTGCCAGCTCACCAGGCAGGACAGATACGCAGTATTTT. Translating it yields CASSPGRTDTQYF. V and J are TRBV12-3 or TRBV12-4 and TRBJ2-3; D ambiguous. The CDR3 has 13 amino acids. V was cut by 8 bases and J by 3 bases, with 12 bases left in between.

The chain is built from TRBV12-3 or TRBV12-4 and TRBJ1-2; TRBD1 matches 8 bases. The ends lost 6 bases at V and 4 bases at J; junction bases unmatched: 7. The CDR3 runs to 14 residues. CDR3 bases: TGTGCCAGCAGCTCAACTACAGGGGGCTATGGCTACACCTTC. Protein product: CASSSTTGGYGYTF.

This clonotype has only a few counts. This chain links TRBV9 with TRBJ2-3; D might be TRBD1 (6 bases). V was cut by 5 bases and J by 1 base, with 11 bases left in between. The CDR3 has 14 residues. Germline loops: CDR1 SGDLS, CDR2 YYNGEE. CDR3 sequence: CASSSTGRTDTQYF. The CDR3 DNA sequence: TGTGCCAGCAGTTCCACAGGGCGCACAGATACGCAGTATTTT.

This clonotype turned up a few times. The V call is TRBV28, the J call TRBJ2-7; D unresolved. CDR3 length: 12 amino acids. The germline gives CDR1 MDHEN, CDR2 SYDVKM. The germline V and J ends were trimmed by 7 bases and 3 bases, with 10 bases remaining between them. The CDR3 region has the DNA TGTGCCAGCATCGGCAGATTCTACGAGCAGTACTTC. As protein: CASIGRFYEQYF.